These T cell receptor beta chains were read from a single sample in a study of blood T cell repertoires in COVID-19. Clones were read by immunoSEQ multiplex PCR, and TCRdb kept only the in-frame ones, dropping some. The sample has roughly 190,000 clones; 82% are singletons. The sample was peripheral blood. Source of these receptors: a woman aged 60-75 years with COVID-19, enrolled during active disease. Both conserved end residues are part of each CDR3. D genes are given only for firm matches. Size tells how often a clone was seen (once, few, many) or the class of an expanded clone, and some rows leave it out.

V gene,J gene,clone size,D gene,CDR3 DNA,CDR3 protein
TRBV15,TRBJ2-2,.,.,TGTGCCACCAGCAGAGATATAGATTCCGCGAACACCGGGGAGCTGTTTTTT,CATSRDIDSANTGELFF
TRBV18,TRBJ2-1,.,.,TGTGCCAGCTCACGTTATCGGGACAATGAGCAGTTCTTC,CASSRYRDNEQFF
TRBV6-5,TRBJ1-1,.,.,TGTGCCAGCAGGCCCGGACAGCAGAACACTGAAGCTTTCTTT,CASRPGQQNTEAFF
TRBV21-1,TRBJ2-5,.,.,TGTGCCAGCAGCAAAGGGGGACAGGGATTAGAGACCCAGTACTTC,CASSKGGQGLETQYF
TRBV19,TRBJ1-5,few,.,TGTGCCAGTCGAGAAGGTTGGGGGCAGGGGATTCAGCCCCAGCATTTT,CASREGWGQGIQPQHF
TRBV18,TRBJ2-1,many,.,TGTGCCAGCTCCGAACTTGTTGGGCTCGACAGCAATGAGCAGTTCTTC,CASSELVGLDSNEQFF
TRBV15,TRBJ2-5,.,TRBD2,TGTGCCACCAGCAGAGATCTAACTAGCGGGGCCCTCGGAGAGACCCAGTACTTC,CATSRDLTSGALGETQYF
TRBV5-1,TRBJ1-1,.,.,TGCGCCAGCAGCCAACAGGTGGTAGACACTGAAGCTTTCTTT,CASSQQVVDTEAFF
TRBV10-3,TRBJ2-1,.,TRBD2,TGTGCCGTCGCCAGGGAGGGATATGAGCAGTTCTTC,CAVAREGYEQFF
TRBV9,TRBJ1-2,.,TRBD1,TGTGCCAGCAGCGTTACCGGGACAGGGGTGGATGGCTACACCTTC,CASSVTGTGVDGYTF
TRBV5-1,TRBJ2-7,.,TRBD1,TGCGCCAGCAGAGTGGGACAGGGCAAGATGTACGAGCAGTACTTC,CASRVGQGKMYEQYF
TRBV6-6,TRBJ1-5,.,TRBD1,TGTGCCAGCAGCTCACAGGGGGCCCGAGGAAATCAGCCCCAGCATTTT,CASSSQGARGNQPQHF
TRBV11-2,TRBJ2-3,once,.,TGTGCCAGCAGCTTCCCAGGGGTTTCTAGTTCGCAGTATTTT,CASSFPGVSSSQYF
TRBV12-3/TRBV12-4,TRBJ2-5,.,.,TGTGCCAGCAGTTTGAGAGAGACCCAGTACTTC,CASSLRETQYF
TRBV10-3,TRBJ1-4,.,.,TGTGCCATCAAGGCAGGGTCGTTATCTGAAAAACTGTTTTTT,CAIKAGSLSEKLFF
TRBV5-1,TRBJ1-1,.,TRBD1,TGCGCCAGCAGCTTACGGACAGGGGGGGAAAACACTGAAGCTTTCTTT,CASSLRTGGENTEAFF
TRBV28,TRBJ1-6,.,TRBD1,TGTGCCAGCAGTTTGGAGGACAGGGGGTATTCACCCCTCCACTTT,CASSLEDRGYSPLHF
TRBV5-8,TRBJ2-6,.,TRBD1,TGTGCCTCCCCACTGAGGGGGCCTGGGGCCAACGTCCTGACTTTC,CASPLRGPGANVLTF
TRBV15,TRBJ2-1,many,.,TGTGCCACCAGCAGAGATTTTGGTACAGGGTTACCCCATGAGCAGTTCTTC,CATSRDFGTGLPHEQFF
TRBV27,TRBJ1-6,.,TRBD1,TGTGCCAGCAGTGGGACAGGGCATTCACCCCTCCACTTT,CASSGTGHSPLHF
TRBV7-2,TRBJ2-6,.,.,TGTGCCAGCAACTACCAAGGTGGCGCCGGGGCCAACGTCCTGACTTTC,CASNYQGGAGANVLTF
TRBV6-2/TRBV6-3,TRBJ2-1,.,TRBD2,TGTGCCAGCAGTTCAAGCGGGAATTTGAATGAGCAGTTCTTC,CASSSSGNLNEQFF
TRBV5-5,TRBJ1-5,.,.,TGTGCCAGCAGCCAGAGGGGGAGCAATCAGCCCCAGCATTTT,CASSQRGSNQPQHF
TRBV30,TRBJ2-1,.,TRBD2,TGTGCCTGGAGTGTACGTGGGCTAGCGGGACTCAATGAGCAGTTCTTC,CAWSVRGLAGLNEQFF
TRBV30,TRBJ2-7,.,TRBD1,TGTGCCACTGACAGGGGCTCCTACGAGCAGTACTTC,CATDRGSYEQYF
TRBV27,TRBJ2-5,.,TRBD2,TGTGCCAGCAGTTTTCTGGCTAGCGGGCACCAAGAGACCCAGTACTTC,CASSFLASGHQETQYF
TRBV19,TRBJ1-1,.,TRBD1,TGTGCCAGTAGTATTGACAGGGTCAAGACTGAAGCTTTCTTT,CASSIDRVKTEAFF
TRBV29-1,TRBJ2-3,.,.,TGCAGCGTCGGCCGGTTAGGGGTCCGCACAGATACGCAGTATTTT,CSVGRLGVRTDTQYF
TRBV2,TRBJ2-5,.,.,TGTGCCAGCAGTGCGAACAGGGCGATATTTCAAGAGACCCAGTACTTC,CASSANRAIFQETQYF
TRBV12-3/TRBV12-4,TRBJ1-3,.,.,TGTGCCAGCAGTTTGAGCTCTGGAAACACCATATATTTT,CASSLSSGNTIYF
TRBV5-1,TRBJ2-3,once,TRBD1,TGCGCCAGCAGCCCTCGGGACAGCCAAAGAGATACGCAGTATTTT,CASSPRDSQRDTQYF
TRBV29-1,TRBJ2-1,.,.,TGCAGCGCGGACAGTCGAGAGCAGTTCTTC,CSADSREQFF
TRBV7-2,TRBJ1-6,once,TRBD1,TGTGCCAGCAGCTTAGGTCGGGCCGGGACAGAAAATTCACCCCTCCACTTT,CASSLGRAGTENSPLHF
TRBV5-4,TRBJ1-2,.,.,TGTGCCAGCAGCGACACAGGGACCCATAAGGATGGCTACACCTTC,CASSDTGTHKDGYTF
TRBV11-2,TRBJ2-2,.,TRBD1,TGTGCCAGCAGCCGCCCCCAGGGGGATAGGAGAAACACCGGGGAGCTGTTTTTT,CASSRPQGDRRNTGELFF
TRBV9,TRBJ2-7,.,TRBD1,TGTGCCAGCAGCGCAGGGGGCGCTAGGTCCTACGAGCAGTACTTC,CASSAGGARSYEQYF
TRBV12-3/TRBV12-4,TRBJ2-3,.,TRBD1,TGTGCCAGCAGCCAATCGACAGGGGCCCGGCTTCTGTTT,CASSQSTGARLLF
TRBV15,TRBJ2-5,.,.,TGTGCCACCAGCAGAGATTTAGCCCAAGAGACCCAGTACTTC,CATSRDLAQETQYF
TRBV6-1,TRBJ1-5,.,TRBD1,TGTGCCAGCAGTGAACTGGGGACAGGGAGTTTTTGGAGCAATCAGCCCCAGCATTTT,CASSELGTGSFWSNQPQHF
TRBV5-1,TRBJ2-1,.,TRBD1,TGCGCCAGCAGCTTGGAAGGCAGGGGGCGCGTCGATGAGCAGTTCTTC,CASSLEGRGRVDEQFF
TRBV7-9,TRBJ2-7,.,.,TGTGCCAGCACAGAACAGGGATACGAGCAGTACTTC,CASTEQGYEQYF
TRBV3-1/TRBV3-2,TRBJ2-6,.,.,TGTGCCAGCAGCCAACCCAGTAGGGCCAACGTCCTGACTTTC,CASSQPSRANVLTF
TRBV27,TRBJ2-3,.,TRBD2,TGTGCCAGCAGTTTACGCCCGGGACTAGCGGGTCGGATTGATACGCAGTATTTT,CASSLRPGLAGRIDTQYF
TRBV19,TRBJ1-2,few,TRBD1,TGTGTGAGTGAGGGACAGGATCGTGGCTACACCTTC,CVSEGQDRGYTF
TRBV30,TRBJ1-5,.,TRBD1,TGTGCCTGGAGTCAAACCTACCGGGACAGGATACGCAATCAGCCCCAGCATTTT,CAWSQTYRDRIRNQPQHF
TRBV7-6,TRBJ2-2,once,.,TGTGCCAGCCGAAATGAGATGGGGGCGGGCACCGGGGAGCTGTTTTTT,CASRNEMGAGTGELFF
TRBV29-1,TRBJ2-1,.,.,TGCAGCGTCCTTCTACGGCCGATCGGTGGAGTAAATGAGCAGTTCTTC,CSVLLRPIGGVNEQFF
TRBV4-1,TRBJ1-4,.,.,TGCGCCAGCAGCCAAGAGATGGGGGCCCGTGGTGAAAAACTGTTTTTT,CASSQEMGARGEKLFF